A selection of T cell receptor beta chains follows, all from one sample in a study of T cell repertoires in cytomegalovirus infection. From the reads, TCRdb called clonotypes with MiXCR, one entry per CDR3 protein. The sample lists fewer than 85,000 distinct CDR3 sequences; 3.5% to 4% were seen once. Sequencing input: PBMCs. The receptors were sampled from a human donor in good health (CMV status not recorded). Some clones in this sample may be carry-over from other donors' samples. The CDR3 runs from the conserved cysteine through the conserved F or W. Fields, in order: D gene, V gene, clone size, J gene, CDR3 protein, CDR3 DNA. D genes are given only for firm matches. Not every row has a clone size; where given, it reads once, few, many or a size class.

d_call: TRBD2
v_call: TRBV7-6
clone_size: medium-sized
j_call: TRBJ2-3
cdr3_aa: CASSSTSGSPWGDTQYF
cdr3_nt: TGTGCCAGCAGCTCGACTAGCGGGAGCCCCTGGGGAGATACGCAGTATTTT

d_call: -
v_call: TRBV28
clone_size: many
j_call: TRBJ1-1
cdr3_aa: CASSGGVGTEAFF
cdr3_nt: TGTGCCAGCAGTGGGGGTGTGGGCACTGAAGCTTTCTTT

d_call: -
v_call: TRBV7-8
clone_size: many
j_call: TRBJ2-1
cdr3_aa: CASSPTSTGYNEQFF
cdr3_nt: TGTGCCAGCAGCCCTACCTCGACAGGCTACAATGAGCAGTTCTTC

d_call: TRBD2
v_call: TRBV6-2/TRBV6-3
clone_size: many
j_call: TRBJ2-1
cdr3_aa: CASSPQRGGPDEQFF
cdr3_nt: TGTGCCAGCAGTCCCCAGCGGGGGGGCCCAGATGAGCAGTTCTTC

d_call: -
v_call: TRBV6-2/TRBV6-3
clone_size: many
j_call: TRBJ2-1
cdr3_aa: CASSYHGNEQFF
cdr3_nt: TGTGCCAGCAGTTACCACGGCAATGAGCAGTTCTTC

d_call: -
v_call: TRBV7-2
clone_size: many
j_call: TRBJ2-6
cdr3_aa: CASSLGGANVLTF
cdr3_nt: TGTGCCAGCAGCTTAGGTGGGGCCAACGTCCTGACTTTC

d_call: -
v_call: TRBV6-8
clone_size: many
j_call: TRBJ2-1
cdr3_aa: CASSYSRSYNEQFF
cdr3_nt: TGTGCCAGCAGTTACTCGAGATCCTACAATGAGCAGTTCTTC

d_call: TRBD1
v_call: TRBV6-2/TRBV6-3
clone_size: many
j_call: TRBJ1-2
cdr3_aa: CASSDITGTALPGDGYTF
cdr3_nt: TGTGCCAGCAGTGATATAACCGGGACAGCATTGCCCGGTGATGGCTACACCTTC

d_call: TRBD2
v_call: TRBV6-1
clone_size: -
j_call: TRBJ2-1
cdr3_aa: CASSYGLAGGPYNEQFF
cdr3_nt: TGTGCCAGCAGTTATGGACTAGCGGGAGGGCCTTATAATGAGCAGTTCTTC

d_call: -
v_call: TRBV7-2
clone_size: many
j_call: TRBJ1-2
cdr3_aa: CASSLNSLLPYGYTF
cdr3_nt: TGTGCCAGCAGCTTAAATAGTCTTCTCCCTTATGGCTACACCTTC

d_call: -
v_call: TRBV19
clone_size: many
j_call: TRBJ2-7
cdr3_aa: CASTKGGGFEQYF
cdr3_nt: TGTGCCAGTACCAAGGGCGGAGGCTTCGAGCAGTACTTC

d_call: TRBD1
v_call: TRBV28
clone_size: many
j_call: TRBJ1-2
cdr3_aa: CASRTPQGDSLYGYTF
cdr3_nt: TGTGCCAGCAGAACCCCCCAGGGGGACTCCCTCTATGGCTACACCTTC

d_call: TRBD2
v_call: TRBV7-8
clone_size: many
j_call: TRBJ2-7
cdr3_aa: CASSSRGNLYEQYF
cdr3_nt: TGTGCCAGCAGCTCGCGGGGGAACCTCTACGAGCAGTACTTC

d_call: -
v_call: TRBV7-2
clone_size: few
j_call: TRBJ1-2
cdr3_aa: CASSLLTGLGYGYTF
cdr3_nt: TGTGCCAGCAGCTTGTTGACAGGCCTGGGCTATGGCTACACCTTC

d_call: -
v_call: TRBV6-2/TRBV6-3
clone_size: many
j_call: TRBJ1-1
cdr3_aa: CASSEKYTEAFF
cdr3_nt: TGTGCCAGCAGTGAGAAATACACTGAAGCTTTCTTT

d_call: TRBD2
v_call: TRBV7-2
clone_size: many
j_call: TRBJ2-3
cdr3_aa: CASSAGLAGLTDTQYF
cdr3_nt: TGTGCCAGCAGCGCCGGACTAGCGGGGCTCACAGATACGCAGTATTTT

d_call: TRBD1
v_call: TRBV7-2
clone_size: many
j_call: TRBJ2-4
cdr3_aa: CASSLDRGKNIQYF
cdr3_nt: TGTGCCAGCAGCTTAGACAGGGGAAAAAACATTCAGTACTTC

d_call: TRBD1
v_call: TRBV7-6
clone_size: many
j_call: TRBJ2-7
cdr3_aa: CASSASGTALYEQYF
cdr3_nt: TGTGCCAGCAGCGCATCCGGGACAGCCCTCTACGAGCAGTACTTC

d_call: TRBD1
v_call: TRBV5-1
clone_size: many
j_call: TRBJ1-1
cdr3_aa: CASSGTGESEAFF
cdr3_nt: TGCGCCAGCAGCGGTACAGGGGAGAGTGAAGCTTTCTTT

d_call: -
v_call: TRBV6-2/TRBV6-3
clone_size: -
j_call: TRBJ2-7
cdr3_aa: CASSYGRAYEQYF
cdr3_nt: TGTGCCAGCAGTTATGGCAGAGCCTACGAGCAGTACTTC

d_call: -
v_call: TRBV7-2
clone_size: -
j_call: TRBJ2-7
cdr3_aa: CASSLSQATYEQYF
cdr3_nt: TGTGCCAGCAGCTTAAGCCAGGCGACCTACGAGCAGTACTTC

d_call: -
v_call: TRBV7-2
clone_size: many
j_call: TRBJ1-5
cdr3_aa: CASSFRGNQPQHF
cdr3_nt: TGTGCCAGCAGCTTCAGGGGCAATCAGCCCCAGCATTTT

d_call: -
v_call: TRBV7-8
clone_size: many
j_call: TRBJ1-5
cdr3_aa: CASSLVMAAIQPQHF
cdr3_nt: TGTGCCAGCAGCTTAGTCATGGCAGCAATTCAGCCCCAGCATTTT

d_call: -
v_call: TRBV28
clone_size: many
j_call: TRBJ2-1
cdr3_aa: CASLRQWPGEQFF
cdr3_nt: TGTGCCAGCCTCAGACAGTGGCCTGGTGAGCAGTTCTTC

d_call: TRBD1
v_call: TRBV19
clone_size: many
j_call: TRBJ2-4
cdr3_aa: CASSIGTGAKNIQYF
cdr3_nt: TGTGCCAGTAGTATCGGGACAGGGGCCAAAAACATTCAGTACTTC

d_call: -
v_call: TRBV7-9
clone_size: many
j_call: TRBJ1-4
cdr3_aa: CASSPVMSEKLFF
cdr3_nt: TGTGCCAGCAGCCCGGTTATGTCTGAAAAACTGTTTTTT

d_call: -
v_call: TRBV7-3
clone_size: many
j_call: TRBJ2-2
cdr3_aa: CASSPGQTNTGELFF
cdr3_nt: TGTGCCAGCAGCCCGGGCCAAACGAACACCGGGGAGCTGTTTTTT

d_call: TRBD2
v_call: TRBV7-2
clone_size: many
j_call: TRBJ2-5
cdr3_aa: CASSRTSGETQYF
cdr3_nt: TGTGCCAGCAGCCGGACTAGCGGTGAGACCCAGTACTTC

d_call: TRBD2
v_call: TRBV7-2
clone_size: many
j_call: TRBJ2-1
cdr3_aa: CASSSTSGRAVNEQFF
cdr3_nt: TGTGCCAGCAGCTCGACTAGCGGGAGGGCGGTGAATGAGCAGTTCTTC

d_call: -
v_call: TRBV20-1
clone_size: many
j_call: TRBJ2-5
cdr3_aa: CSASRQETQYF
cdr3_nt: TGCAGTGCTAGCAGACAAGAGACCCAGTACTTC

d_call: -
v_call: TRBV7-2
clone_size: many
j_call: TRBJ1-4
cdr3_aa: CASSKEGRSEKLFF
cdr3_nt: TGTGCCAGCAGCAAGGAGGGGAGATCTGAAAAACTGTTTTTT

d_call: -
v_call: TRBV20-1
clone_size: many
j_call: TRBJ1-1
cdr3_aa: CSARDQKGGINTEAFF
cdr3_nt: TGCAGTGCTAGAGATCAAAAAGGGGGGATAAACACTGAAGCTTTCTTT

d_call: TRBD1
v_call: TRBV4-2
clone_size: many
j_call: TRBJ1-2
cdr3_aa: CASSQGTGVNGYTF
cdr3_nt: TGTGCCAGCAGCCAGGGGACAGGGGTCAATGGCTACACCTTC

d_call: -
v_call: TRBV7-8
clone_size: -
j_call: TRBJ2-7
cdr3_aa: CASSLGRINEQYF
cdr3_nt: TGTGCCAGCAGCCTAGGCAGGATCAACGAGCAGTACTTC

d_call: -
v_call: TRBV7-2
clone_size: many
j_call: TRBJ1-5
cdr3_aa: CASSLVSRFNQPQHF
cdr3_nt: TGTGCCAGCAGCTTAGTTAGCAGGTTCAATCAGCCCCAGCATTTT

d_call: -
v_call: TRBV7-6
clone_size: many
j_call: TRBJ2-6
cdr3_aa: CASRKGSGANVLTF
cdr3_nt: TGTGCCAGCCGTAAGGGCTCTGGGGCCAACGTCCTGACTTTC

d_call: TRBD2
v_call: TRBV24-1
clone_size: many
j_call: TRBJ2-2
cdr3_aa: CATRGPGLAGELFF
cdr3_nt: TGTGCCACCAGGGGACCTGGACTAGCCGGGGAGCTGTTTTTT

d_call: TRBD1
v_call: TRBV7-8
clone_size: few
j_call: TRBJ2-7
cdr3_aa: CASSLVGDRDYEQYF
cdr3_nt: TGTGCCAGCAGCTTAGTGGGGGACAGGGACTACGAGCAGTACTTC

d_call: -
v_call: TRBV28
clone_size: many
j_call: TRBJ2-5
cdr3_aa: CASSPSRRGKETQYF
cdr3_nt: TGTGCCAGCAGTCCCTCCCGCAGGGGAAAAGAGACCCAGTACTTC

d_call: -
v_call: TRBV11-2
clone_size: many
j_call: TRBJ1-6
cdr3_aa: CASSLEGTLHF
cdr3_nt: TGTGCCAGCAGCTTAGAAGGCACCCTCCACTTT

d_call: -
v_call: TRBV28
clone_size: many
j_call: TRBJ1-5
cdr3_aa: CASSPPGRPMHF
cdr3_nt: TGTGCCAGCAGTCCCCCGGGCAGGCCCATGCATTTT

d_call: -
v_call: TRBV6-2/TRBV6-3
clone_size: many
j_call: TRBJ1-2
cdr3_aa: CASSYVDVLVNGYTF
cdr3_nt: TGTGCCAGCAGTTACGTGGACGTCTTGGTGAATGGCTACACCTTC

d_call: TRBD1
v_call: TRBV7-2
clone_size: -
j_call: TRBJ1-2
cdr3_aa: CASSVDRGRGYTF
cdr3_nt: TGTGCCAGCAGCGTCGACAGGGGAAGAGGCTACACCTTC

d_call: -
v_call: TRBV7-8
clone_size: many
j_call: TRBJ1-3
cdr3_aa: CASSSRGGVTGNTIYF
cdr3_nt: TGTGCCAGCAGCTCCCGCGGGGGGGTGACCGGAAACACCATATATTTT

d_call: -
v_call: TRBV7-2
clone_size: many
j_call: TRBJ2-2
cdr3_aa: CASSLRGSSAGELFF
cdr3_nt: TGTGCCAGCAGCTTAAGGGGATCTAGCGCCGGGGAGCTGTTTTTT

d_call: -
v_call: TRBV4-2
clone_size: once
j_call: TRBJ2-2
cdr3_aa: CASSQLNTGELFF
cdr3_nt: TGTGCCAGCAGCCAATTAAACACCGGGGAGCTGTTTTTT

d_call: -
v_call: TRBV20-1
clone_size: -
j_call: TRBJ2-5
cdr3_aa: CSGDDRNQETQYF
cdr3_nt: TGCAGTGGGGATGACAGGAACCAAGAGACCCAGTACTTC

d_call: -
v_call: TRBV7-2
clone_size: many
j_call: TRBJ2-3
cdr3_aa: CASARGGSTDTQYF
cdr3_nt: TGTGCCAGCGCAAGAGGGGGGAGCACAGATACGCAGTATTTT

d_call: -
v_call: TRBV7-2
clone_size: many
j_call: TRBJ1-2
cdr3_aa: CASSLAAGQGYTF
cdr3_nt: TGTGCCAGCAGCTTAGCGGCAGGGCAAGGCTACACCTTC

d_call: TRBD2
v_call: TRBV7-2
clone_size: many
j_call: TRBJ2-3
cdr3_aa: CASIPGTSGTDTQYF
cdr3_nt: TGTGCCAGCATCCCCGGGACTAGCGGCACAGATACGCAGTATTTT

d_call: -
v_call: TRBV7-2
clone_size: many
j_call: TRBJ2-2
cdr3_aa: CASSLVAEVGELFF
cdr3_nt: TGTGCCAGCAGCTTAGTCGCGGAGGTTGGGGAGCTGTTTTTT

d_call: -
v_call: TRBV12-3/TRBV12-4
clone_size: many
j_call: TRBJ1-1
cdr3_aa: CASSIWGRDTEAFF
cdr3_nt: TGTGCCAGCTCCATATGGGGCCGGGACACTGAAGCTTTCTTT

d_call: -
v_call: TRBV20-1
clone_size: many
j_call: TRBJ2-1
cdr3_aa: CSARGAFNNEQFF
cdr3_nt: TGCAGTGCTAGAGGAGCGTTCAACAATGAGCAGTTCTTC

d_call: -
v_call: TRBV7-9
clone_size: many
j_call: TRBJ1-6
cdr3_aa: CASSSLDSVHSPLHF
cdr3_nt: TGTGCCAGCAGCTCCTTGGACAGTGTACATTCACCCCTCCACTTT

d_call: -
v_call: TRBV7-2
clone_size: -
j_call: TRBJ1-5
cdr3_aa: CASSLRDFQPQHF
cdr3_nt: TGTGCCAGCAGCTTAAGGGATTTTCAGCCCCAGCATTTT

d_call: -
v_call: TRBV11-3
clone_size: many
j_call: TRBJ2-7
cdr3_aa: CASSLVGQGVEQYF
cdr3_nt: TGTGCCAGCAGCTTAGTGGGCCAGGGCGTGGAGCAGTACTTC